Listed here is a single TCR beta chain. What it binds is not known. The source of the sample is a study of cytomegalovirus exposure and HLA in healthy donors. Germline loops: CDR1 KGHSH, CDR2 LQKENI. The J segment lost 1 base and the V segment lost 0 bases, leaving 3 bases of the junction unmatched. The CDR3 is 17 amino acids. Study-level findings and limits: Reported findings show TCR beta sequences accurately forecast HLA-A and HLA-B alleles in most subjects. Using a false discovery rate of 0.05, a later analysis showed that 16,000 or so TCR beta sequences were associated with HLA alleles. Earlier analysis found most TCR beta V segments productive about 87% or about 30% of the time.

The PCR used 60 Vbeta and 13 Jbeta primers. Profiling relied on immunoSEQ multiplex PCR, and the TCRdb table lists in-frame clones only, not all of them. The sample shows over 70,000 clones, less than 80% of them seen only once. This sequence was found in a woman aged 45-65 years in good health and CMV-seropositive. The sample consisted of PBMCs. The chain couples TRBV18 to TRBJ1-1; 12 nucleotides line up with TRBD1. In DNA form, the CDR3 reads TGTGCCAGCTCACCACCCGGGACAGGGGGCACGAACACTGAAGCTTTCTTT. The encoded protein is CASSPPGTGGTNTEAFF. Combining the CDR3 with reference TRBV18 and TRBJ1-1 gives the whole variable domain NAGVMQNPRHLVRRRGQEARLRCSPMKGHSHVYWYRQLPEEGLKFMVYLQKENIIDESGMPKERFSAEFPKEGPSILRIQQVVRGDSAAYFCASSPPGTGGTNTEAFFGQGTRLTVV.